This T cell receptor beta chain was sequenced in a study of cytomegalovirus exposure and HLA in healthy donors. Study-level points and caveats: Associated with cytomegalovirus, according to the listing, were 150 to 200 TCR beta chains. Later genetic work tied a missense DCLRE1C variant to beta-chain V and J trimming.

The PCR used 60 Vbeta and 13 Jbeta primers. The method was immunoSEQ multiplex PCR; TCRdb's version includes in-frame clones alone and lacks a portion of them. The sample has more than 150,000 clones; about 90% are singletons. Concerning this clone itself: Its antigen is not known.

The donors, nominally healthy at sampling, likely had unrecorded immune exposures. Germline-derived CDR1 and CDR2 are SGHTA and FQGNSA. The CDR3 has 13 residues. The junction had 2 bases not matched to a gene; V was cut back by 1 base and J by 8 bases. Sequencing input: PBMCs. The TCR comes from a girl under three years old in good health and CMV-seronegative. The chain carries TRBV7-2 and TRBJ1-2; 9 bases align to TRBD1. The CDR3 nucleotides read TGTGCCAGCAGCTTAGGGGGACAGGGCGGCTACACCTTC. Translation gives CASSLGGQGGYTF. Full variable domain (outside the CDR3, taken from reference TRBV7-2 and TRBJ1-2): GAGVSQSPSNKVTEKGKDVELRCDPISGHTALYWYRQSLGQGLEFLIYFQGNSAPDKSGLPSDRFSAERTGGSVSTLTIQRTQQEDSAVYLCASSLGGQGGYTFGSGTRLTVV.